A selection of T cell receptor beta chains follows, all from one sample in a study of shared clonotypes between healthy human individuals. Sequenced by immunoSEQ multiplex PCR; TCRdb stores in-frame clones only, minus some. The sample has about 600,000 clones; roughly 98% are singletons. The specimen sequenced was naive CD8+ T cells sorted from blood. The receptors derive from a young man in good health. Both conserved end residues are part of each CDR3. Rows may omit the clone size; those that give it use once, few, many or a size class.

V	J	size	CDR3
TRBV27	TRBJ2-1	-	CASSSLGLAGMDGEQFF
TRBV5-1	TRBJ2-7	-	CASSLSSRADYEQYF
TRBV7-8	TRBJ2-1	-	CASSLAFGNEQFF
TRBV7-9	TRBJ1-3	-	CASSLGRSSGNTIYF
TRBV5-6	TRBJ1-1	-	CANSWDREAFF
TRBV4-1	TRBJ2-1	-	CASSQEGRSGYNEQFF
TRBV28	TRBJ1-4	-	CASSYNPRAEHHEKLFF
TRBV7-8	TRBJ2-1	-	CASSLPRDSALTGYYNEQFF
TRBV6-1	TRBJ1-2	-	CASSEESWDRVYGYTF
TRBV4-1	TRBJ2-7	-	CASSQGPGLGYEQYF
TRBV5-5	TRBJ2-7	-	CASSSRAGTYEQYF
TRBV7-9	TRBJ2-7	-	CASSTPRNAYEQYF
TRBV9	TRBJ2-4	-	CASSARDRGAKNIQYF
TRBV19	TRBJ2-7	-	CASSTTNGGGTPYEQYF
TRBV27	TRBJ2-3	once	CASKQQGTGGDTQYF
TRBV9	TRBJ1-3	once	CASSSKSTGRNTIYF
TRBV27	TRBJ1-1	-	CASSLQGRYTEAFF
TRBV11-2	TRBJ2-7	-	CASSGPGQSYEQYF
TRBV7-3	TRBJ2-1	-	CASSLGLAGGPSYNEQFF
TRBV4-3	TRBJ2-7	-	CASSQEWGYDGSYEQYF
TRBV7-9	TRBJ2-7	-	CASSSRDEKAYEQYF
TRBV7-2	TRBJ2-5	-	CASSLGDSAEETQYF
TRBV5-3	TRBJ1-1	-	CARIIQGRAFF
TRBV2	TRBJ2-5	-	CASSEPARDGSSWGEETQYF
TRBV6-1	TRBJ2-7	-	CASSDSSYEQYF
TRBV4-1	TRBJ2-7	-	CASSQDGLAGTYEQYF
TRBV29-1	TRBJ1-3	-	CSVGVSGNTIYF
TRBV7-2	TRBJ2-1	-	CASSFGITNNEQFF
TRBV11-2	TRBJ2-1	-	CASSLGLAGGLYNEQFF
TRBV7-9	TRBJ2-7	-	CASSPSFEQYF
TRBV18	TRBJ2-1	-	CASSLSEGLAGVNEQFF
TRBV7-2	TRBJ1-3	-	CASSLGQGLLGNTIYF
TRBV14	TRBJ2-7	-	CASSLVPGSYEQYF
TRBV5-1	TRBJ2-7	-	CASGLAGAVEQYF
TRBV14	TRBJ2-2	once	CASSPHPPPSGELFF
TRBV5-8	TRBJ2-3	-	CASSLAGRGGDTQYF
TRBV29-1	TRBJ2-7	-	CSVGQGVFSEQYF
TRBV5-1	TRBJ1-4	-	CASSQATGSSEKLFF
TRBV19	TRBJ2-2	once	CATGTGLFQTGELFF
TRBV7-9	TRBJ2-3	-	CASSLLLAGNTDTQYF
TRBV28	TRBJ2-7	-	CASSLLGTTYYEQYF
TRBV6-6	TRBJ2-1	once	CASQTSGGNNEQFF
TRBV29-1	TRBJ1-2	-	CSVASGQGAKGYTF
TRBV7-7	TRBJ2-1	-	CASSLGGNYNEQFF
TRBV4-2	TRBJ2-7	-	CASSQDPGTSSYEQYF
TRBV5-5	TRBJ2-7	once	CASSEFPHYEQYF
TRBV7-7	TRBJ2-1	-	CASSPIADSYNEQFF
TRBV5-6	TRBJ2-1	-	CASSLALRGRGNEQFF
TRBV7-9	TRBJ1-4	-	CASSLERNRLATNEKLFF
TRBV6-1	TRBJ2-3	once	CASSGLSERTSTDTQYF
TRBV14	TRBJ2-7	-	CASSQGVWDRAAYEQYF